The TCR beta chain under discussion was sequenced for a study of T cell repertoires in cytomegalovirus infection. The wider study: Carrying CMV and the relevant HLA type showed in public TCR beta signatures.

This CDR3 spans 14 amino acids. The germline CDR1 and CDR2 sequences are SGHTA and FQGNSA. MiXCR, applied by TCRdb to the reads, yields one record per CDR3 protein. Altogether under 10,000 distinct CDR3 sequences are present, 45% to 55% being singletons, with the ten largest covering roughly 77%. Overall study results and limits: HLA-C-restricted TCR beta clonotypes specific for CMV led the ex vivo response. Individuals carrying CMV plus the relevant HLA were identified by cumulative frequency of public TCR beta families.

Of note for this clonotype: Its target is not known. At one end the junction does not follow the germline gene, possibly because of a read error.

This TCR was recovered from a human donor in good health (CMV status not recorded). Some clones in this sample may be carry-over from other donors' samples. Sequenced material: PBMCs, sequenced either directly or after in vitro stimulation (not recorded which). This rearrangement joins TRBV7-2 to TRBJ2-6; a weak D match, TRBD1 (5 bases). The CDR3 DNA follows: TGTGCCAGCAGCCCCTCACCTGGGGCCAACTTCCTGACTTTC. Translating it yields CASSPSPGANFLTF.